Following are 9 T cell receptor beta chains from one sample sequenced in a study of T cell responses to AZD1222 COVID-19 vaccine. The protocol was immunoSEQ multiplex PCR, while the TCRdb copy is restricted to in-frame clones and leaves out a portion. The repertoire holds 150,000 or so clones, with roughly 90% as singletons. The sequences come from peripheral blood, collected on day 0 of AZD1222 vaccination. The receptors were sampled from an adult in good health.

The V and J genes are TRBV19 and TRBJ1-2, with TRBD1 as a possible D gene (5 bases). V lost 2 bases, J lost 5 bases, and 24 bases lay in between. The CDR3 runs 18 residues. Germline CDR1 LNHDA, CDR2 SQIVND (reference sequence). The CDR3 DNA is TGTGCCAGTAGTATATCGAGGGGAGACCCCCGCGGGTCGTATGGCTACACCTTC. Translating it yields CASSISRGDPRGSYGYTF.

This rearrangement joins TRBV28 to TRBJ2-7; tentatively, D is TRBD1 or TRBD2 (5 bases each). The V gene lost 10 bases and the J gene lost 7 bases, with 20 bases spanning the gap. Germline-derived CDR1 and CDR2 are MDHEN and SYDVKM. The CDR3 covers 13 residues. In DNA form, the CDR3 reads TGTGCCACCCGGGGCGGTCTCGAAATGGAGCAGTACTTC. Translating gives CATRGGLEMEQYF.

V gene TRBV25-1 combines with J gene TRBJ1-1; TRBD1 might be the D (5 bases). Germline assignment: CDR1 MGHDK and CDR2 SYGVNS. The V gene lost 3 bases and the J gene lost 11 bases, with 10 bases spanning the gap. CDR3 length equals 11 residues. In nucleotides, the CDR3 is TGTGCCAGCAGTGACCCGGGACCCGCTTTCTTT. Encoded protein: CASSDPGPAFF.

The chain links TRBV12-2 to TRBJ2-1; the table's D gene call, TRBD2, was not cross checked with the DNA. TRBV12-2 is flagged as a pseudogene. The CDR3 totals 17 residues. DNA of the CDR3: TGTGCAAGTCGCTTAGCAAGTGCGGGGGGGTCAGACAATGAGCAGTTCTTC. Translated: CASRLASAGGSDNEQFF.

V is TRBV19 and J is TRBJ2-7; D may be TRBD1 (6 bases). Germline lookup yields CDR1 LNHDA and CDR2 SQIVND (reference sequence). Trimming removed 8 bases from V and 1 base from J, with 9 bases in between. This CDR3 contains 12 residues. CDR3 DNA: TGTGCCAGTGGGGACAATTCCTACGAGCAGTACTTC. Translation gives CASGDNSYEQYF. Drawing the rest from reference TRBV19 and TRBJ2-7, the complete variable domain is DGGITQSPKYLFRKEGQNVTLSCEQNLNHDAMYWYRQDPGQGLRLIYYSQIVNDFQKGDIAEGYSVSREKKESFPLTVTSAQKNPTAFYLCASGDNSYEQYFGPGTRLTVT.

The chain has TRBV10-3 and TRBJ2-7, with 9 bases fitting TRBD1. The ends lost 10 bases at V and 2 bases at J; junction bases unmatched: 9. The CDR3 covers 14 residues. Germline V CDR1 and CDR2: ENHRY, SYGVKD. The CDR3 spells CATGTGHLAYEQYF. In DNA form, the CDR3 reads TGTGCCACCGGGACAGGGCACCTCGCCTACGAGCAGTACTTC.

The CDR3 nucleotides read TGCGCCAGCAGCCAAGATCCGGCCAGGGGTAATCAGCCCCAGCATTTT. This gives the protein CASSQDPARGNQPQHF. The V and J genes are TRBV4-1 and TRBJ1-5; possible D gene TRBD1, 6 bases. CDR1 MGHRA and CDR2 YSYEKL come from the germline V gene. V lost 0 bases, J lost 4 bases, and 13 bases lay in between. This CDR3 is built from 16 residues.

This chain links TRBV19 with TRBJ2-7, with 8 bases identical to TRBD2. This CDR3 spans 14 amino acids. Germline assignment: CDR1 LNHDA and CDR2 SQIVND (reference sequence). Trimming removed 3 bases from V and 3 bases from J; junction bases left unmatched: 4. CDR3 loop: CASSMGTSNYEQYF. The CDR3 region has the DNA TGTGCCAGTAGTATGGGGACTAGTAACTACGAGCAGTACTTC.

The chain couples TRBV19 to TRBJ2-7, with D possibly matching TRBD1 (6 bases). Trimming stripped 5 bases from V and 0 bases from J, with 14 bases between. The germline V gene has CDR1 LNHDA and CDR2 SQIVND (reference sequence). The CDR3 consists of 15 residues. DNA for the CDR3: TGTGCCAGTAGTCAAGACAGGCCGGGCTCCTACGAGCAGTACTTC. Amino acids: CASSQDRPGSYEQYF.